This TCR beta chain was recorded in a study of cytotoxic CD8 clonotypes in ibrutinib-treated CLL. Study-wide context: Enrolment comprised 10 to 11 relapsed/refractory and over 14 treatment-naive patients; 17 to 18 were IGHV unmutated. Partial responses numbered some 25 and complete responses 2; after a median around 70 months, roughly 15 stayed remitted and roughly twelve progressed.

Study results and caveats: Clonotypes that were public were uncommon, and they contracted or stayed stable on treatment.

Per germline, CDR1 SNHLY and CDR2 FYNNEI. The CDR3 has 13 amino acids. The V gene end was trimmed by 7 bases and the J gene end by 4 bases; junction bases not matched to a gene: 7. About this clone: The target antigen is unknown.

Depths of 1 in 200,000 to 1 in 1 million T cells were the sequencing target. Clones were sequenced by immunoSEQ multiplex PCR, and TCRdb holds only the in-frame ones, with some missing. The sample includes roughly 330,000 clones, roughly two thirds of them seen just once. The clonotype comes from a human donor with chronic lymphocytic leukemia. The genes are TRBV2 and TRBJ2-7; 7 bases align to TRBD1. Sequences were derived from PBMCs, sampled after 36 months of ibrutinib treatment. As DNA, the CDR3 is TGTGCCAGCAACAGGGGAGTGGGGTACGAGCAGTACTTC. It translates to CASNRGVGYEQYF.